A single sample gave rise to the 10 T cell receptor beta chains below, sequenced in a study of T cell responses to AZD1222 COVID-19 vaccine. Clones were read by immunoSEQ multiplex PCR, and TCRdb kept only the in-frame ones, dropping some. Here the sample spans some 110,000 clones, 88% being singletons. The sequences come from peripheral blood, collected 28 days after the second AZD1222 dose. All receptors come from an adult who received the AZD1222 COVID-19 vaccine.

The DNA for the CDR3 is TGTGCCACCAGCAGGGGAGAGCGGGGGGGCAAGAATACGCAGTATTTT. Translation: CATSRGERGGKNTQYF. The chain couples TRBV15 to TRBJ2-3; 10 bases match TRBD2. CDR3 length: 16 residues. Trimming took 3 bases from V and 7 from J; bases not matched to a gene: 10. Germline V gives CDR1 LNHNV, CDR2 YYDKDF (reference sequence).

V gene TRBV5-1 combines with J gene TRBJ2-2; no firm D call. The CDR3 length is 14 residues. Trimming pared 0 bases from V and 5 bases from J, leaving 8 bases between. Germline CDR1 is SGHRS and CDR2 is YFSETQ. The CDR3 DNA sequence: TGCGCCAGCAGCTTGGAGGCCAGAACCGGGGAGCTGTTTTTT. It translates to CASSLEARTGELFF. Full variable domain (rest looked up from reference TRBV5-1 and TRBJ2-2): KAGVTQTPRYLIKTRGQQVTLSCSPISGHRSVSWYQQTPGQGLQFLFEYFSETQRNKGNFPGRFSGRQFSNSRSEMNVSTLELGDSALYLCASSLEARTGELFFGEGSRLTVL.

The V and J genes are TRBV27 and TRBJ2-7, with D maybe TRBD2 (5 bases). This CDR3 region has 14 residues. The V and J ends lost 5 bases and 2 bases respectively, with 13 bases between them. Germline CDR1 reads MNHEY; CDR2 reads SMNVEV (reference sequence). The CDR3 loop reads CASSRGGEAYEQYF. The CDR3 nucleotides are TGTGCCAGCAGTCGGGGTGGCGAGGCCTACGAGCAGTACTTC.

The sample holds a few counts of this clone. The chain has TRBV5-6 and TRBJ1-1; 9 bases align to TRBD1. V trimming: 5 bases; J trimming: 0 bases; junction bases outside the gene matches: 5. The CDR3 covers 15 residues. From germline, CDR1 is SGHDT and CDR2 YYEEEE. The CDR3 protein is CASSQQGALNTEAFF. The CDR3 DNA sequence: TGTGCCAGCAGTCAACAGGGGGCCTTGAACACTGAAGCTTTCTTT.

This rearrangement joins TRBV7-6 to TRBJ1-3; D gene uncertain. Germline V gives CDR1 SGHVS, CDR2 FNYEAQ. The V end lost 5 bases, the J end lost 1 base, and 12 bases lay between the germline ends. The CDR3 has 15 amino acids. Here the CDR3 DNA reads TGTGCCAGCAGCCCTAGTCGGCAATCTGGAAACACCATATATTTT. This codes for CASSPSRQSGNTIYF.

This chain links TRBV24-1 with TRBJ2-1, with D perhaps TRBD1 or TRBD2 (6 bases each). The V end was cut by 6 bases, the J end by 9 bases, with 17 bases between. Germline loops: CDR1 KGHDR, CDR2 SFDVKD. The CDR3 has 14 residues. Here the CDR3 reads CATSSNWGAAEQFF. CDR3 DNA: TGTGCCACCAGTTCAAACTGGGGGGCTGCTGAGCAGTTCTTC.

CDR3 sequence (DNA): TGTGCCAGCAGCCTGACAGGGACCAATCAGCCCCAGCATTTT. Its protein is CASSLTGTNQPQHF. This rearrangement joins TRBV11-2 to TRBJ1-5; 7 nucleotides agree with TRBD1. Germline V gene data show CDR1 as SGHAT and CDR2 as FQNNGV. V was clipped by 5 bases and J by 3 bases; unmatched bases: 4. The CDR3 length is 14 residues.

A single count supports this clone. The chain joins TRBV28 to TRBJ1-5; 7 bases map to TRBD1. Germline V gene data show CDR1 as MDHEN and CDR2 as SYDVKM. CDR3 length equals 13 residues. V shed 6 bases and J 5 bases; nucleotides not matched to a gene: 4. The CDR3 sequence is CASRDRDDQPQHF. In DNA, the CDR3 is TGTGCCAGCAGAGACAGGGACGATCAGCCCCAGCATTTT.

This chain links TRBV7-3 with TRBJ1-1, with D unresolved. The germline CDR1 and CDR2 sequences are SGHTA and FQGTGA. CDR3 length: 13 residues. V dropped 4 bases and J dropped 1 base, with 7 bases sitting between them. The CDR3 spells CASSSYRNTEAFF. The CDR3 DNA reads as TGTGCCAGCAGCTCCTACAGGAACACTGAAGCTTTCTTT. Full variable domain (missing parts from reference TRBV7-3 and TRBJ1-1): GAGVSQTPSNKVTEKGKYVELRCDPISGHTALYWYRQSLGQGPEFLIYFQGTGAADDSGLPNDRFFAVRPEGSVSTLKIQRTERGDSAVYLCASSSYRNTEAFFGQGTRLTVV.

The rearrangement links TRBV4-2 to TRBJ2-7, with D unresolved. Trimming cost V 1 base and J 4 bases, with 11 bases left between them. Germline lookup yields CDR1 LGHNA and CDR2 YNFKEQ. This CDR3 contains 14 residues. The CDR3 is CASSQVSSEYEQYF. Here the CDR3 DNA reads TGTGCCAGCAGCCAAGTGAGCTCCGAGTACGAGCAGTACTTC.